These 6 T cell receptor beta chains were all obtained from the same sample, sequenced in a study of monozygotic twins with inflammatory bowel disease (dated by TCRdb to the late 2010s). The library was prepared using 5' RACE. Sequenced on an Illumina HiSeq 2500. Following reprocessing of the reads by TCRdb, the data hold one row per CDR3 protein sequence and no DNA is available. This sample's clone table shows around 450,000 distinct CDR3 sequences. Of the sample, roughly 2.3% is held by the ten largest clones. Sequences were obtained from blood. These receptors all come from a human donor with ulcerative colitis or Crohn's disease, or a healthy co-twin of an affected twin (not recorded which).

The chain combines TRBV12-3 or TRBV12-4 with TRBJ1-2. The CDR3 sequence is 16 residues long. The CDR3 loop is CASSGLGTQANYGYTF.

The V gene is TRBV20-1, the J gene TRBJ2-3; TCRdb's assignment of TRBD2 cannot be checked, as there is no DNA. The CDR3 spans 14 residues. Germline V gives CDR1 DFQATT, CDR2 SNEGSKA (reference sequence). Here the CDR3 reads CSAIRGLFTDTQYF.

The V gene is TRBV5-1, the J gene TRBJ2-3; TCRdb names TRBD2, which stays unverified in the absence of DNA. Germline lookup yields CDR1 SGHRS and CDR2 YFSETQ. This CDR3 is built from 15 residues. CDR3 residues: CASSSGLVSTDTQYF.

The V call is TRBV7-2, the J call TRBJ2-5; TCRdb's D call, TRBD1, is unchecked because there is no DNA. Germline V gives CDR1 SGHTA, CDR2 FQGNSA. CDR3 length: 13 amino acids. CDR3 sequence: CASTPGNQETQYF.

The chain uses TRBV28 and TRBJ2-4. This CDR3 spans 12 amino acids. Germline V gene sequence: CDR1 MDHEN, CDR2 SYDVKM. The chain's CDR3 is CASSYGENIQYF. The variable domain in full, completed from reference TRBV28 and TRBJ2-4, reads DVKVTQSSRYLVKRTGEKVFLECVQDMDHENMFWYRQDPGLGLRLIYFSYDVKMKEKGDIPEGYSVSREKKERFSLILESASTNQTSMYLCASSYGENIQYFGAGTRLSVL.

The chain links TRBV12-5 to TRBJ2-3; TCRdb selects TRBD2, and the lack of DNA leaves this call unchecked. Germline assignment: CDR1 LGHNT and CDR2 FRNRAP. The CDR3 has 14 residues. The CDR3 sequence: CASATNGGGLTQYF.